This entry is about one TCR beta chain. Its target is not known. The data derive from a study of graft-versus-host responses after intestinal transplantation. With 7 bases removed from V and 6 bases from J, the gap between germline ends came to 19 bases. Germline CDR1 SGHAT, CDR2 FQNNGV. The CDR3 extends over 14 amino acids. The method was immunoSEQ multiplex PCR; TCRdb's version includes in-frame clones alone and lacks a portion of them. The profile shows around 88,000 clones, approximately 90% of them singletons. Specimen: unstimulated CD8+ T cells sorted from spleen or lymph node cells, collected before transplant. The sequence derives from a human donor who was the organ donor for an intestinal transplant. The chain joins TRBV11-2 to TRBJ2-7; D is possibly TRBD2 (6 bases). CDR3 region: CASNTNGGLGEQYF. The CDR3 DNA sequence: TGTGCCAGCAACACTAACGGGGGTTTAGGCGAGCAGTACTTC.